This T cell receptor (beta chain) was recovered during a study of blood T cell repertoires in COVID-19. Overall study context: Spain, Italy and the United States supplied samples that represented acute and convalescent COVID-19.

This CDR3 spans 15 amino acids. The V gene lost 6 bases and the J gene lost 2 bases, with 15 bases spanning the gap. Germline V gene lookup returns CDR1 LGHNT and CDR2 FRNRAP. Authors' methods: Using reference gene primer amplification, nucleated cell counts were estimated. Data came from immunoSEQ multiplex PCR; TCRdb stores just in-frame clones and leaves some out. V and J calls and clone size follow that table, whereas D and trimming were derived from the DNA. This table holds 50,000 to 60,000 clones, 90% to 95% found once. The receptor comes from an elderly woman with acute or convalescent COVID-19. Sequenced material: peripheral blood. The chain links TRBV12-5 to TRBJ2-3, with a possible D match to TRBD2 (5 bases). This CDR3 reads CASGVSVDLTDTQYF. Written as DNA, the CDR3 is TGTGCTAGTGGGGTTAGCGTAGACCTCACAGATACGCAGTATTTT. The whole variable domain, filled in from reference TRBV12-5 and TRBJ2-3, reads DARVTQTPRHKVTEMGQEVTMRCQPILGHNTVFWYRQTMMQGLELLAYFRNRAPLDDSGMPKDRFSAEMPDATLATLKIQPSEPRDSAVYFCASGVSVDLTDTQYFGPGTRLTVL.